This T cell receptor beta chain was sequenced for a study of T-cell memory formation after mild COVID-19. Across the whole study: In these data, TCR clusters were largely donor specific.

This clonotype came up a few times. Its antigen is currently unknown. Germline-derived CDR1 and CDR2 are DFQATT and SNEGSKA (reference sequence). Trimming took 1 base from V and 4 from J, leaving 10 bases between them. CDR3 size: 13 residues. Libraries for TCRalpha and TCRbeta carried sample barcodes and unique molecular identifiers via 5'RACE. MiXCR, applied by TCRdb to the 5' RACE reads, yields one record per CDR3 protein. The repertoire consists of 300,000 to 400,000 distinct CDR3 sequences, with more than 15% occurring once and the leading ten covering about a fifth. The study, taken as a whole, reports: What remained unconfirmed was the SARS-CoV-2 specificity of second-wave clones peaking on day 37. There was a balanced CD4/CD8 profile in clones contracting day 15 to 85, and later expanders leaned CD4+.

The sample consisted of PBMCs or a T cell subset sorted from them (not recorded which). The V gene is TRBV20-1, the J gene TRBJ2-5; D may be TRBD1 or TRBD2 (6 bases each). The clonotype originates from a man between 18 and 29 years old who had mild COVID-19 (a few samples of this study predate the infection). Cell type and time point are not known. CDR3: CSARGGGPETQYF. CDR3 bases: TGCAGTGCTAGAGGTGGGGGGCCAGAGACCCAGTACTTC.